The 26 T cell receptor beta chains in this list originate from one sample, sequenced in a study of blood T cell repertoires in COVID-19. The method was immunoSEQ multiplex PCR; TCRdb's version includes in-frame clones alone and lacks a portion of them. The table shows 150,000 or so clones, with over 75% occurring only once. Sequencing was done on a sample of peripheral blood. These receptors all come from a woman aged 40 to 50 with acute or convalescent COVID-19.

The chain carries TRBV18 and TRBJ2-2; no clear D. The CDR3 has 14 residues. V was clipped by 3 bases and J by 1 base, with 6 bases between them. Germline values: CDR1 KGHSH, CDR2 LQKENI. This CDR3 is CASSPVRNTGELFF. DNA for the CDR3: TGTGCCAGCTCACCCGTCAGGAACACCGGGGAGCTGTTTTTT.

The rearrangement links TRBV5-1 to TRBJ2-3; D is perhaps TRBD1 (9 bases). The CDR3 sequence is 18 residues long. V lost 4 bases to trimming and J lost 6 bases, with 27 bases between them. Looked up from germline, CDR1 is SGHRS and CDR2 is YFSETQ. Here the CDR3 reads CASSKGQGSSGRSDTQYF. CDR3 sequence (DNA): TGCGCCAGCAGCAAAGGACAGGGGTCTAGCGGGCGCTCGGATACGCAGTATTTT.

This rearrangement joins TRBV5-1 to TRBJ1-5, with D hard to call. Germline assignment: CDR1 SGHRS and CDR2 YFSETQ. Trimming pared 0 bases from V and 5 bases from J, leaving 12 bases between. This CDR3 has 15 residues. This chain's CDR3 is CASSLGFGPDQPQHF. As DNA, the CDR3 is TGCGCCAGCAGCTTGGGTTTTGGGCCTGATCAGCCCCAGCATTTT.

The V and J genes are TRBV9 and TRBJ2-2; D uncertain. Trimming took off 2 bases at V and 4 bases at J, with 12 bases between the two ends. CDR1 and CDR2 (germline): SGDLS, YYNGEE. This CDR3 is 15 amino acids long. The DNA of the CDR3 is TGTGCCAGCAGCGTTCAGGATCGTACCACCGGGGAGCTGTTTTTT. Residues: CASSVQDRTTGELFF.

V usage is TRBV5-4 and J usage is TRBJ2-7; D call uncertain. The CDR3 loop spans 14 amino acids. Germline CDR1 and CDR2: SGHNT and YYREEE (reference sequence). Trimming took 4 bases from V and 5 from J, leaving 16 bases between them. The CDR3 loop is CASSPILDLDEQYF. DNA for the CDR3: TGTGCCAGCAGCCCAATACTTGACTTGGACGAGCAGTACTTC.

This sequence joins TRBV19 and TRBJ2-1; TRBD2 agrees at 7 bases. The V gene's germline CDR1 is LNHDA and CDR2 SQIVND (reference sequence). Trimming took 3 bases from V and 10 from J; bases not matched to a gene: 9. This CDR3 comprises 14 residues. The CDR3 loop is CASSIRSGMDEQFF. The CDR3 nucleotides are TGTGCCAGTAGTATCCGGAGCGGGATGGACGAGCAGTTCTTC.

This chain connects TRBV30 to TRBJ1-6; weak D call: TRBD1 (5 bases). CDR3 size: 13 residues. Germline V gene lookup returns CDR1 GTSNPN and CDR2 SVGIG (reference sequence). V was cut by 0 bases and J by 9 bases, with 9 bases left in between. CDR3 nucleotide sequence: TGTGCCTGGAGTGTACAGGTCCTTTCACCCCTCCACTTT. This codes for CAWSVQVLSPLHF.

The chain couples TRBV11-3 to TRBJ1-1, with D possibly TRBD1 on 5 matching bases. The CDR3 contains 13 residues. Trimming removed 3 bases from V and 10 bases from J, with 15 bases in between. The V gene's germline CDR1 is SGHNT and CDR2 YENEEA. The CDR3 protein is CASSFVAGRGAFF. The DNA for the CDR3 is TGTGCCAGCAGCTTCGTGGCAGGGCGGGGAGCTTTCTTT.

The CDR3 here is CASSLAGLAGGPSYEQYF. The CDR3 DNA reads as TGTGCCAGCAGCTTAGCGGGTCTAGCGGGAGGGCCATCTTACGAGCAGTACTTC. V and J are TRBV7-8 and TRBJ2-7; the match to TRBD2 covers 12 bases. CDR1 and CDR2 (germline): SGHVS, FQNEAQ. The length of the CDR3 is 18 residues. The junction had 10 bases not matched to a gene; V was cut back by 0 bases and J by 4 bases.

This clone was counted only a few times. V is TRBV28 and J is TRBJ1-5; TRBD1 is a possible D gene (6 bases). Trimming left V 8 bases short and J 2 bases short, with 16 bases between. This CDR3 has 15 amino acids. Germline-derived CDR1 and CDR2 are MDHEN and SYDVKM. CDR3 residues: CASGGGGIRNQPQHF. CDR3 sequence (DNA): TGTGCCAGCGGGGGCGGGGGTATCCGCAATCAGCCCCAGCATTTT. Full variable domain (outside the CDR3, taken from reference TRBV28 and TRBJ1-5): DVKVTQSSRYLVKRTGEKVFLECVQDMDHENMFWYRQDPGLGLRLIYFSYDVKMKEKGDIPEGYSVSREKKERFSLILESASTNQTSMYLCASGGGGIRNQPQHFGDGTRLSIL.

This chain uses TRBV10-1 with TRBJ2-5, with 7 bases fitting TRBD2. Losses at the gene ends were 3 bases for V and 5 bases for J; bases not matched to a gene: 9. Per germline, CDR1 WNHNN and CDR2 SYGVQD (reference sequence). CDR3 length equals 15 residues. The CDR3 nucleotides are TGCGCCAGCAGTGATTTGCTTAGCGGGTTGGAGACCCAGTACTTC. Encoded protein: CASSDLLSGLETQYF.

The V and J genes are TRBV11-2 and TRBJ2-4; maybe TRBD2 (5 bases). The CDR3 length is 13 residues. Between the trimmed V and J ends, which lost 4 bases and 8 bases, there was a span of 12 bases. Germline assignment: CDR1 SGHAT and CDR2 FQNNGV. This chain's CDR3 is CASSSRKADIQYF. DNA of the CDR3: TGTGCCAGCAGCTCTAGGAAAGCGGACATTCAGTACTTC.

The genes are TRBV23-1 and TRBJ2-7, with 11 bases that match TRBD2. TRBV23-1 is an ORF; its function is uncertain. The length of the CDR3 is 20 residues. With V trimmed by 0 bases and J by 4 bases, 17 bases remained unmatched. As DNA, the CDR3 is TGCGCCAGCAGTCAATCTAGGAGGGTAGCGGGAGGGCCTACAAATTACGAGCAGTACTTC. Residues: CASSQSRRVAGGPTNYEQYF.

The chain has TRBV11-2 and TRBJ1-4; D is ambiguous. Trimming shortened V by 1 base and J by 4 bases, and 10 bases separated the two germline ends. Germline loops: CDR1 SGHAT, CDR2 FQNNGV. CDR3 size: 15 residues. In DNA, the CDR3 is TGTGCCAGCAGCTTAGTTTCAGCGTTTAATGAAAAACTGTTTTTT. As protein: CASSLVSAFNEKLFF.

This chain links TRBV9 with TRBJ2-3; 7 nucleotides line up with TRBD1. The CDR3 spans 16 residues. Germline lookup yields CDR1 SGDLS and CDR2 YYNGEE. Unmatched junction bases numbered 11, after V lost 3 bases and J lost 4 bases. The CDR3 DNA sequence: TGTGCCAGCAGCGCCGAAATACAAGGGGGCCCAGATACGCAGTATTTT. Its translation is CASSAEIQGGPDTQYF.

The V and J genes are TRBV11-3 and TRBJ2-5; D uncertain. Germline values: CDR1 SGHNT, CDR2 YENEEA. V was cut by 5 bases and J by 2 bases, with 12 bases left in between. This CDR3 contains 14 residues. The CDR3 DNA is TGTGCCAGCAGCCGCCGACAAGTGCAAGAGACCCAGTACTTC. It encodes CASSRRQVQETQYF.

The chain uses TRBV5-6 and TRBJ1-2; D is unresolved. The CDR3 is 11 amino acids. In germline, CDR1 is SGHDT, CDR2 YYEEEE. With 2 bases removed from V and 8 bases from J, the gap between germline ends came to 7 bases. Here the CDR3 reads CASSFNQGYTF. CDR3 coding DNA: TGTGCCAGCAGCTTCAATCAGGGCTACACCTTC.

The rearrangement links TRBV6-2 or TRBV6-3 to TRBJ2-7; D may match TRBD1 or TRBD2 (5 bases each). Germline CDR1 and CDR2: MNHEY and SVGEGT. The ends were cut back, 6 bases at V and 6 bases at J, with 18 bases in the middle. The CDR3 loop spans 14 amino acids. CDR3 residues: CASSGAQGSGEQYF. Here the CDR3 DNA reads TGTGCCAGCAGCGGGGCTCAGGGATCGGGCGAGCAGTACTTC.

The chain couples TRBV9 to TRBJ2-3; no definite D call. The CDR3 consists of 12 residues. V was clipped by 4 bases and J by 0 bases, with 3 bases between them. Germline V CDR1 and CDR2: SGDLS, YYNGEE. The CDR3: CASSPSTDTQYF. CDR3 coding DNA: TGTGCCAGCAGCCCAAGCACAGATACGCAGTATTTT.

DNA of the CDR3: TGTGCCAGCAGTCACCCCGGAGGGTTTGAGTACGAGCAGTACTTC. Protein product: CASSHPGGFEYEQYF. V usage is TRBV27 and J usage is TRBJ2-7; tentatively, D is TRBD2 (6 bases). From germline, CDR1 is MNHEY and CDR2 SMNVEV (reference sequence). V was pared by 5 bases and J by 4 bases, with 18 bases between. CDR3 length: 15 amino acids.

CDR3 coding DNA: TGTGCCAGCAGTGACCCACAGGGAACCTTCTATGGCTACACCTTC. This codes for CASSDPQGTFYGYTF. The genes are TRBV25-1 and TRBJ1-2, with a weak D call TRBD1 (6 bases). The CDR3 is 15 amino acids. Trimming took 3 bases from V and 4 from J, leaving 15 bases between them. The germline V gene encodes CDR1 MGHDK and CDR2 SYGVNS.

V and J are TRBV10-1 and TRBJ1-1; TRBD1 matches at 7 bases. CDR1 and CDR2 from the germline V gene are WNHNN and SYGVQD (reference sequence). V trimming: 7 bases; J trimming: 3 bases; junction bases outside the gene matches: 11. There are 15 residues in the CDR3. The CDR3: CASKKEGAPDTEAFF. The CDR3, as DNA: TGCGCCAGCAAGAAAGAGGGGGCGCCGGACACTGAAGCTTTCTTT.

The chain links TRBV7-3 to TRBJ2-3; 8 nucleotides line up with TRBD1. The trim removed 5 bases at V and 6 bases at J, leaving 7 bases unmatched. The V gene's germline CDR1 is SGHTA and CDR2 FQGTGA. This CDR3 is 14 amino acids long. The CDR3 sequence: CASSETGGYDTQYF. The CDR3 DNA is TGTGCCAGCAGCGAAACAGGGGGTTACGATACGCAGTATTTT.

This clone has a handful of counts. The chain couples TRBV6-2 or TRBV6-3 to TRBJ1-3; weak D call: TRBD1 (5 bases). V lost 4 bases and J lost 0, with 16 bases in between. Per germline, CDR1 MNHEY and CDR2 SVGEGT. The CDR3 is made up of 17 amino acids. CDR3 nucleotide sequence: TGTGCCAGCAGTTTACCCGACAGCCTCTTCTCTGGAAACACCATATATTTT. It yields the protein CASSLPDSLFSGNTIYF.

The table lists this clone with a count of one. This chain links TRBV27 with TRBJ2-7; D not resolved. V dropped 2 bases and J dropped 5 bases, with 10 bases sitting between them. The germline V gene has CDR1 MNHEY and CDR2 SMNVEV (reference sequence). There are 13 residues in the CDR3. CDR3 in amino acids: CASSLGQAHEQYF. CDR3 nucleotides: TGTGCCAGCAGTTTAGGGCAGGCCCACGAGCAGTACTTC.

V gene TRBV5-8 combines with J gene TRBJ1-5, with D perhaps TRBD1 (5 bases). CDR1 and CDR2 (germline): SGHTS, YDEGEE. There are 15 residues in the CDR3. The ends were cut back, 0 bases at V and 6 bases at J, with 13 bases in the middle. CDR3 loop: CASSLGQGGSQPQHF. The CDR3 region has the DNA TGTGCCAGCAGCTTGGGGCAGGGAGGGTCTCAGCCCCAGCATTTT.